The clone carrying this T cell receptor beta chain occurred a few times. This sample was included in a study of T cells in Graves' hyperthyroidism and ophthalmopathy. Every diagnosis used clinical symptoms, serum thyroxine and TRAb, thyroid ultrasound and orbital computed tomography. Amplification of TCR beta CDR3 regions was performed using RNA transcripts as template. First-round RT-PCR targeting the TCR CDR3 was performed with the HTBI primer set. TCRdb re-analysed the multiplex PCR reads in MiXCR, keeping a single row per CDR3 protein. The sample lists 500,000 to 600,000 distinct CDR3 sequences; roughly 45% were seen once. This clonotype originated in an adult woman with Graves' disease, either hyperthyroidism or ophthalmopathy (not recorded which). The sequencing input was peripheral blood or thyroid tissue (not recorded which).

As DNA, the CDR3 is TGTGCCGCATTCGGTAGGGGGCGAGCTGAAGCTTTCTTT. Translated: CAAFGRGRAEAFF. The V call is TRBV19, the J call TRBJ1-1; 7 bases agree with TRBD1. This CDR3 region has 13 residues. J lost 6 bases, V lost 11 bases, and 12 bases had no gene match. Germline-derived CDR1 and CDR2 are LNHDA and SQIVND (reference sequence).